The entry that follows covers one TCR beta chain sequence. Sequencing was performed with immunoSEQ multiplex PCR; in TCRdb, only in-frame clones are kept and a portion is missing. The data contain around 68,000 clones, approximately 90% of them singletons. Losses at the gene ends were 7 bases for V and 3 bases for J; bases not matched to a gene: 4. The CDR3 has 14 amino acids. The germline V gene has CDR1 MNHEY and CDR2 SVGAGI. The data were taken from a study of blood T cell repertoires in COVID-19. On the study more broadly: The study drew acute and convalescent COVID-19 samples from the United States, Italy and Spain.

The chain has TRBV6-5 and TRBJ2-3, with 10 bases that match TRBD2. The receptor comes from a human donor in a cohort sampled during active COVID-19. The specimen sequenced was peripheral blood. CDR3 protein: CASKNSGRTDTQYF. Written as DNA, the CDR3 is TGTGCCAGCAAAAATAGCGGGAGGACAGATACGCAGTATTTT.